A selection of T cell receptor beta chains follows, all from one sample in a study of cytomegalovirus exposure and HLA in healthy donors. Method: immunoSEQ multiplex PCR; TCRdb's copy keeps in-frame clones and lacks some. Of approximately 150,000 clones listed, around 60% were seen once; the top ten hold about 7.1%. Sequenced material: PBMCs. Receptor source: a woman aged 60-75 years in good health and CMV-seropositive. Each CDR3 is given with its conserved first and last residue. D genes are given only for firm matches. Clone size is given for some rows only: seen once, a few or many times, or a class if the clone is expanded.

abundance	d_gene	len	v_gene	j_gene	CDR3nt	CDR3aa
once	.	14	TRBV7-3	TRBJ2-2	TGTGCCAGCAGCCCAAGGGAGTACACCGGGGAGCTGTTTTTT	CASSPREYTGELFF
.	TRBD1	15	TRBV7-3	TRBJ1-2	TGTGCCAGCAGCCCGGGACAGGGAGGCAACTATGGCTACACCTTC	CASSPGQGGNYGYTF
.	TRBD2	14	TRBV7-9	TRBJ2-5	TGTGCCAGCAGCTGGACTAGCGGGAGTGAGACCCAGTACTTC	CASSWTSGSETQYF
.	TRBD2	15	TRBV27	TRBJ2-1	TGTGCCAGCTGGGTAGCGGGAGCTCAGAACAATGAGCAGTTCTTC	CASWVAGAQNNEQFF
.	.	14	TRBV28	TRBJ1-4	TGTGCCAGCAGTACCGGGGATAGTTGGGAAAAACTGTTTTTT	CASSTGDSWEKLFF
.	TRBD1	15	TRBV2	TRBJ1-6	TGTGCCAGCATCGGGACAGGGGGCGGTAATTCACCCCTCCACTTT	CASIGTGGGNSPLHF
.	TRBD2	14	TRBV29-1	TRBJ2-2	TGCAGCGTTGAAAGCGGGAGGGCAAGCGGGGAGCTGTTTTTT	CSVESGRASGELFF
.	.	13	TRBV6-1	TRBJ1-2	TGTGCCAGCAGTGATCGACAGGCCGGTGGCTACACCTTC	CASSDRQAGGYTF
.	TRBD2	16	TRBV7-8	TRBJ2-3	TGTGCCAGCAGCTTGCCGCAAAGCGGGAGCTTGGATACGCAGTATTTT	CASSLPQSGSLDTQYF
.	TRBD1	14	TRBV2	TRBJ2-7	TGTGCCATACAAGTCAGGGGGCGCGGGTACGAGCAGTACTTC	CAIQVRGRGYEQYF
few	.	13	TRBV28	TRBJ2-7	TGTGCCAGCAGTGTGTACATCTCCTACGAGCAGTACTTC	CASSVYISYEQYF
.	TRBD1	15	TRBV5-1	TRBJ1-1	TGCGCCAGCAGCTTGGGACAGGGGGGGAGAACTGAAGCTTTCTTT	CASSLGQGGRTEAFF
few	.	19	TRBV4-1	TRBJ1-1	TGCGCCAGCAGCCAAGGTCACCTACCACCCGACAGGACAGAGGCTGAAGCTTTCTTT	CASSQGHLPPDRTEAEAFF
.	TRBD2	15	TRBV28	TRBJ2-7	TGTGCCAGCAGTTTCCCGGGGACTAGCAGCTACGAGCAGTACTTC	CASSFPGTSSYEQYF
.	TRBD2	16	TRBV5-1	TRBJ2-3	TGCGCCAGCACCCCTAGCGGGAGGAGGAGCACAGATACGCAGTATTTT	CASTPSGRRSTDTQYF
.	.	13	TRBV18	TRBJ2-1	TGTGCCAGCTCACCACCCTCAGTCAATGAGCAGTTCTTC	CASSPPSVNEQFF
few	.	12	TRBV13	TRBJ2-7	TGTGCCAGCAGCCGTGGCGGAAACGAGCAGTACTTC	CASSRGGNEQYF
.	.	14	TRBV18	TRBJ1-5	TGTGCCAGCTCAGGCGGGGGGAGCAATCAGCCCCAGCATTTT	CASSGGGSNQPQHF
.	TRBD2	16	TRBV6-1	TRBJ2-7	TGTGCCAGCAGTGTGACTAGCGGGAGCCCGAGATACGAGCAGTACTTC	CASSVTSGSPRYEQYF
.	TRBD2	15	TRBV5-1	TRBJ2-1	TGCGCCAGCACCTTAATAGCGGGAGGGGGGAATGAGCAGTTCTTC	CASTLIAGGGNEQFF
few	TRBD2	17	TRBV9	TRBJ2-7	TGTGCCAGCAGCGTGGGCCGAATCCGGGAGGATAACTACGAGCAGTACTTC	CASSVGRIREDNYEQYF
few	.	12	TRBV28	TRBJ2-7	TGTGCCAGCAGTTTACAGGGTTACGAGCAGTACTTC	CASSLQGYEQYF
.	.	15	TRBV5-4	TRBJ2-1	TGTGCCAGCAGCCTTCTCCTGGCGGGGTACAATGAGCAGTTCTTC	CASSLLLAGYNEQFF
.	.	14	TRBV2	TRBJ2-5	TGTGCCAGCAGTGAACGGGGGATCCAAGAGACCCAGTACTTC	CASSERGIQETQYF
.	TRBD1	17	TRBV27	TRBJ1-1	TGTGCCAGCAGTGGGACAGGGACAGGGTACGGGGCCACTGAAGCTTTCTTT	CASSGTGTGYGATEAFF
.	TRBD2	15	TRBV7-2	TRBJ2-1	TGTGCCAGCAGCTTAGGGGCTAGCGGCCCTCCTAAGCAGTTCTTC	CASSLGASGPPKQFF
.	.	11	TRBV28	TRBJ2-5	TGTGCCAGCAGTTCTCAAGAGACCCAGTACTTC	CASSSQETQYF